The 5 T cell receptor beta chains below were found in one sample sequenced in a study of technical replicates of blood from a handful of donors. Clones were read by immunoSEQ multiplex PCR, and TCRdb kept only the in-frame ones, dropping some. Of approximately 97,000 clones in the sample, 95% to 97% were seen once. The sequencing input was T cells isolated from PBMCs. These receptors were taken from a human donor in good health.

The chain links TRBV7-8 to TRBJ2-1, with D possibly being TRBD2 (5 bases). Trimming shortened V by 5 bases and J by 0 bases, and 14 bases separated the two germline ends. The CDR3 runs 16 residues. Germline lookup yields CDR1 SGHVS and CDR2 FQNEAQ. The CDR3 region is CASSHSPGSSYNEQFF. As DNA, the CDR3 is TGTGCCAGCAGCCACTCTCCTGGGAGCTCCTACAATGAGCAGTTCTTC. The variable domain in full, with the rest retrieved from reference TRBV7-8 and TRBJ2-1, is GAGVSQSPRYKVAKRGQDVALRCDPISGHVSLFWYQQALGQGPEFLTYFQNEAQLDKSGLPSDRFFAERPEGSVSTLKIQRTQQEDSAVYLCASSHSPGSSYNEQFFGPGTRLTVL.

The chain links TRBV6-5 to TRBJ1-1; D not certain. V was pared by 6 bases and J by 4 bases, with 12 bases between. CDR1 and CDR2 (germline): MNHEY, SVGAGI. The length of the CDR3 is 13 residues. In DNA form, the CDR3 reads TGTGCCAGCAGCAGTATGGCACGCACTGAAGCTTTCTTT. This codes for CASSSMARTEAFF.

The chain combines TRBV5-1 with TRBJ2-7, with 7 positions matching TRBD1. The germline V gene has CDR1 SGHRS and CDR2 YFSETQ. This CDR3 region has 14 residues. The V gene end was trimmed by 3 bases and the J gene end by 6 bases; junction bases not matched to a gene: 9. CDR3 sequence: CASSWREGAGEQYF. In DNA, the CDR3 is TGCGCCAGCAGCTGGCGAGAGGGGGCAGGCGAGCAGTACTTC.

This chain connects TRBV5-1 to TRBJ1-1, with 10 bases identical to TRBD1. The CDR3 consists of 14 residues. V lost 4 bases, J lost 4 bases, and 4 bases stayed unmatched. CDR1 is SGHRS, CDR2 YFSETQ, per germline. CDR3: CASSDRDRGTEAFF. The CDR3 DNA follows: TGCGCCAGCAGCGACCGGGACAGGGGCACTGAAGCTTTCTTT.

The genes are TRBV19 and TRBJ1-2; tentative D call: TRBD1 (5 bases). The CDR3 runs to 14 residues. Germline assignment: CDR1 LNHDA and CDR2 SQIVND (reference sequence). Trimming left V 3 bases short and J 4 bases short, with 12 bases between. DNA for the CDR3: TGTGCCAGTAGTATGGGGAGGGGATTCTATGGCTACACCTTC. This codes for CASSMGRGFYGYTF.